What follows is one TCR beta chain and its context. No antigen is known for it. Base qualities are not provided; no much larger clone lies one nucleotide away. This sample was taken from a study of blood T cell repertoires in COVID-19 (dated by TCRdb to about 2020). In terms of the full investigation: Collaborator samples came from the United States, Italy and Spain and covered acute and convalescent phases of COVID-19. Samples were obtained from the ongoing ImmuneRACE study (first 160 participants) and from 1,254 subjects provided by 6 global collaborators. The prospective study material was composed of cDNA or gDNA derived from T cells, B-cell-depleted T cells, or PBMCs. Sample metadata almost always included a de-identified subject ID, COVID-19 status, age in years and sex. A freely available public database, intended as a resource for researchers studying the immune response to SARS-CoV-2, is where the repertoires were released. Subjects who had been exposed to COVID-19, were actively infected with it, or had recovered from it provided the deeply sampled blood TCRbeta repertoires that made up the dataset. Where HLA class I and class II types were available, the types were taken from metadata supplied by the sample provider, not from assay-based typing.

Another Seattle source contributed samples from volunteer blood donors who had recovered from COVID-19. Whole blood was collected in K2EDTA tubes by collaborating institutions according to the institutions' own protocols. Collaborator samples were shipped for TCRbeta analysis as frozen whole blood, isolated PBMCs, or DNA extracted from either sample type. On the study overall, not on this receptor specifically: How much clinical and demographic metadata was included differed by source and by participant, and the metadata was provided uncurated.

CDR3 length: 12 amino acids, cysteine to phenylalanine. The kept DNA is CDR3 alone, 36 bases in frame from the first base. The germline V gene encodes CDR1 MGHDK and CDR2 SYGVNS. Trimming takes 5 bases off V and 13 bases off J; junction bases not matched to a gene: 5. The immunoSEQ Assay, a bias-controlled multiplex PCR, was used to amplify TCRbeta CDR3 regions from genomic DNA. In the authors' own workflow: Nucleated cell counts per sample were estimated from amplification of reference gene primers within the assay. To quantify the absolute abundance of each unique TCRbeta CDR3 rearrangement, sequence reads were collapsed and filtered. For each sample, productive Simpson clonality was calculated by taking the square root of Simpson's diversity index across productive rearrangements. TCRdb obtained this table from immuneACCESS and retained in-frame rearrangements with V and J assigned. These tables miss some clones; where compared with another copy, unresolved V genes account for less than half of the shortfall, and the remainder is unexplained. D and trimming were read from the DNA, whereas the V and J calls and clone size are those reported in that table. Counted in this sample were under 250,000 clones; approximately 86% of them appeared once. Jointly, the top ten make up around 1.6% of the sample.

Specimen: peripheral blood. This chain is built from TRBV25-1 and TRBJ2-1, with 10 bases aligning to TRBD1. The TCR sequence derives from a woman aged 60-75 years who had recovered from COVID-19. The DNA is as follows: TGTGCCAGCAGTAGGGACAGGGGAGAACAGTTCTTC. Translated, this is CASSRDRGEQFF.